This T cell receptor (beta chain) was documented in a study of T cells after yellow fever vaccination. J was trimmed by 10 bases and V by 9 bases; bases with no gene match: 10. This CDR3 is 13 amino acids long. The germline V gene encodes CDR1 LNHNV and CDR2 YYDKDF (reference sequence). TCRdb itself ran the 5' RACE reads through MiXCR, one entry per CDR3 protein. This repertoire shows a few hundred thousand distinct CDR3 sequences, 6.9% found once; its top ten account for more than 0.8%. Sample: CD4+ T cells sorted from PBMCs, taken 15 days after the yellow fever booster vaccination. The V gene is TRBV15, the J gene TRBJ2-1, with 9 bases lining up with TRBD2. This clonotype was obtained from a man aged 25 to 45 who received the YFV17D yellow fever vaccine. The CDR3 DNA sequence: TGTGCCACGAGAGATGGGCTAGCGGGAGAGCAGTTCTTC. Protein sequence: CATRDGLAGEQFF.